One sample yielded the 14 T cell receptor beta chains listed below, sequenced in a study of human T cells and chemical hapten exposure. TCRdb called the RACE reads again in MiXCR, with one record for every CDR3 protein. The data contain about 350,000 distinct CDR3 sequences, about 5.4% of them singletons. The time point: pre-sensitization, week 0. The treatment here: therapeutic diphenylcyclopropenone sensitization with weekly scalp DPC. The material was whole blood, obtained in connection with sensitization to the hapten diphenylcyclopropenone (DPC). The source of these receptors is a woman aged 18-30 years with alopecia areata. Some clones in this sample may be carry-over from other donors' samples.

The chain is built from TRBV10-3 and TRBJ2-3, with 9 bases that match TRBD1. The CDR3 extends over 16 amino acids. Germline CDR1 and CDR2: ENHRY and SYGVKD. Trimming at V came to 9 bases and at J to 1 base, leaving 11 bases not matched to a gene. The CDR3 sequence is CAMKSTGGAGTDTQYF. In nucleotides, the CDR3 is TGTGCCATGAAGAGCACAGGGGGCGCCGGCACAGATACGCAGTATTTT.

Only a few counts were recorded for this clonotype. The CDR3: CASTPGQVFADTQYF. The CDR3 nucleotides read TGTGCCAGCACCCCGGGACAGGTATTTGCAGATACGCAGTATTTT. J is TRBJ2-3 and V is TRBV27, with 8 bases fitting TRBD1. With 7 bases clipped from V and 4 bases from J, the junction kept 10 bases outside the gene matches. CDR1 is MNHEY and CDR2 is SMNVEV in the germline V gene (reference sequence). This CDR3 region has 15 residues.

The chain employs TRBV7-6 and TRBJ1-3; possible D gene TRBD1, 5 bases. Germline values: CDR1 SGHVS, CDR2 FNYEAQ. This CDR3 region has 15 residues. Trimming cost V 4 bases and J 0 bases, with 10 bases left between them. CDR3 loop: CASSSREFSGNTIYF. As DNA, the CDR3 is TGTGCCAGCAGCTCCAGGGAGTTCTCTGGAAACACCATATATTTT.

This clonotype was observed a handful of times. This sequence joins TRBV20-1 and TRBJ1-2; D is undetermined. This CDR3 spans 14 amino acids. Between the trimmed V and J ends, which lost 0 bases and 4 bases, there was a span of 12 bases. The germline gives CDR1 DFQATT, CDR2 SNEGSKA (reference sequence). CDR3 protein: CSARDPDVGYGYTF. In nucleotides, the CDR3 is TGCAGTGCTAGAGATCCGGACGTCGGCTATGGCTACACCTTC.

This clonotype was seen ten or more times. The genes are TRBV2 and TRBJ2-3, with D uncertain. The V gene's germline CDR1 is SNHLY and CDR2 FYNNEI. The CDR3 has 13 amino acids. V was pared by 6 bases and J by 8 bases, with 15 bases between. The CDR3 protein is CASRAASVGTQYF. The CDR3 DNA reads as TGTGCCAGCAGGGCGGCCAGCGTCGGTACGCAGTATTTT.

This clonotype was picked up a small number of times. The chain couples TRBV6-2 or TRBV6-3 to TRBJ2-7; the D gene is possibly TRBD2 (5 bases). CDR3 size: 15 residues. CDR1 is MNHEY, CDR2 SVGEGT, per germline. Trimming shortened V by 6 bases and J by 4 bases, and 19 bases separated the two germline ends. CDR3 coding DNA: TGTGCCAGCAGCCACCTGTATCCCGGGGAGTACGAGCAGTACTTC. Encoded protein: CASSHLYPGEYEQYF.

This clonotype was seen many times. The DNA of the CDR3 is TGCGCCAGCAGCCCCGGAGCAGGGGACGGCTCCTACGAGCAGTACTTC. Protein: CASSPGAGDGSYEQYF. The chain joins TRBV5-1 to TRBJ2-7, with a tentative D call TRBD1 (6 bases). The germline V gene encodes CDR1 SGHRS and CDR2 YFSETQ. V was trimmed by 4 bases and J by 0 bases, leaving 17 bases between them. CDR3 length equals 16 residues.

The chain couples TRBV28 to TRBJ2-7, with D perhaps matching TRBD1 (5 bases). The CDR3 runs 14 residues. Trimming shortened V by 3 bases and J by 3 bases, and 12 bases separated the two germline ends. Germline assignment: CDR1 MDHEN and CDR2 SYDVKM. In DNA form, the CDR3 reads TGTGCCAGCAGTTTCGCCACGGACATCTACGAGCAGTACTTC. This codes for CASSFATDIYEQYF.

The chain recombines TRBV5-1 with TRBJ1-2; no clear D. The length of the CDR3 is 13 residues. Trimming stripped 6 bases from V and 1 base from J, with 10 bases between. Per the germline V gene, CDR1 is SGHRS and CDR2 is YFSETQ. CDR3: CASTGEGNYGYTF. For the CDR3, the DNA is TGCGCCAGCACCGGGGAGGGTAACTATGGCTACACCTTC.

This clonotype was seen a handful of times. The rearrangement joins TRBV7-9 to TRBJ2-7, with 7 bases identical to TRBD1. Trimming took 4 bases from V and 4 from J; bases not matched to a gene: 4. This CDR3 is 13 amino acids long. The V gene's germline CDR1 is SEHNR and CDR2 FQNEAQ (reference sequence). CDR3 in amino acids: CASSWTGRYEQYF. The CDR3 bases are TGTGCCAGCAGCTGGACAGGTAGATACGAGCAGTACTTC.

In its sample, this clonotype was seen a few times. The chain combines TRBV20-1 with TRBJ2-7, with 7 bases fitting TRBD1. CDR3 size: 13 residues. The trim removed 4 bases at V and 6 bases at J, leaving 9 bases unmatched. Germline lookup yields CDR1 DFQATT and CDR2 SNEGSKA (reference sequence). CDR3 nucleotides: TGCAGTGCTAAAAACACTGACAGGGTCGAGCAGTACTTC. Amino acid sequence: CSAKNTDRVEQYF.

This clonotype was recorded a few times. For the CDR3, the DNA is TGTGCCAGCAGCGTAGTTACTGAAGCTTTCTTT. It yields the protein CASSVVTEAFF. V is TRBV9 and J is TRBJ1-1; D is unclear. Germline V CDR1 and CDR2: SGDLS, YYNGEE. There are 11 residues in the CDR3. Trimming left V 0 bases short and J 5 bases short, with 2 bases between.

Many counts were recorded for this clonotype. The chain joins TRBV20-1 to TRBJ2-3; D might be TRBD2 (5 bases). The CDR3 totals 12 residues. V gave up 3 bases and J gave up 1 base, with 5 bases separating them. Germline lookup yields CDR1 DFQATT and CDR2 SNEGSKA (reference sequence). The CDR3 nucleotides read TGCAGTGCTAGCGGGGGCACAGATACGCAGTATTTT. This translates into CSASGGTDTQYF.

This chain joins TRBV28 and TRBJ2-4; TRBD2 is a possible D gene (6 bases). CDR1 and CDR2 from the germline V gene are MDHEN and SYDVKM. The CDR3 is 14 amino acids. V was pared by 1 base and J by 6 bases, with 10 bases between. CDR3 amino acids: CASSLYAGGNIQYF. The CDR3 DNA reads as TGTGCCAGCAGTTTATACGCCGGGGGAAACATTCAGTACTTC.